Described below is a single T cell receptor beta chain sequence and its context. What it binds is not known. V was pared by 7 bases and J by 3 bases, with 7 bases between. Germline assignment: CDR1 SNHLY and CDR2 FYNNEI. The CDR3 spans 12 residues. CD4+ naive, central memory, regulatory and stem cell-like memory subsets were isolated by sorting on CD45RO/CCR7/CD25/CD127/CD95/CD27. The data are from a study of beta chain features in type 1 diabetes. Reverse transcription of all isolated RNA meant that expressed TCRB transcripts were sequenced. Here immunoSEQ multiplex PCR was the method, and the copy in TCRdb shows in-frame clones only, minus some. This sample carries 50,000 to 65,000 clones, approximately 45% of them seen once, and the ten largest clones take less than 1.5%. Study-wide results and limits: Compared with healthy donors, patients appeared to share more similar naive, central memory and regulatory TCRB repertoires. No resolution was reached here on whether HLA type influences TCRB rearrangement. In every one of the four CD4+ subsets, TCRB CDR3s were moderately but significantly shorter in Type 1 diabetes patients.

The sample consisted of Tregs from blood. The source of this sequence is a young man with type 1 diabetes. The chain links TRBV2 to TRBJ2-1, with D unclear. The CDR3 loop reads CASTTDYNEQFF. DNA of the CDR3: TGTGCCAGCACCACAGACTACAATGAGCAGTTCTTC.